These 30 T cell receptor beta chains originate from one sample sequenced in a study of CD8 T cells in ankylosing spondylitis. Study-level points and caveats: Within ankylosing spondylitis blood, a TCR beta motif made up of seven to nine highly homologous variants appeared to be characteristic.

TCRdb re-analysed the 5' RACE reads in MiXCR, keeping a single row per CDR3 protein. Seen here are under 950,000 distinct CDR3 sequences, under 20% observed once, and the top ten hold around 19%. Antigens of these TCRs are unknown. The sequencing sample was made of blood, either unsorted or a sorted T cell fraction (not recorded which). These TCRs come from a male donor with ankylosing spondylitis.

This chain joins TRBV6-2 or TRBV6-3 and TRBJ2-7; perhaps TRBD2 as D (6 bases). Per germline, CDR1 MNHEY and CDR2 SVGEGT. The germline V and J ends were trimmed by 0 bases and 3 bases, with 12 bases remaining between them. The CDR3 spans 15 residues. CDR3 sequence (DNA): TGTGCCAGCAGTTACTCTTTCGGGACTTACTACGAGCAGTACTTC. It is translated as CASSYSFGTYYEQYF.

This clonotype was counted a few times. The J gene is TRBJ2-1, the V gene TRBV20-1; 12 nucleotides line up with TRBD1. This CDR3 is 15 amino acids long. The V gene's germline CDR1 is DFQATT and CDR2 SNEGSKA (reference sequence). J lost 3 bases, V lost 5 bases, and 5 bases had no gene match. The CDR3 coding sequence is TGCAGTGCTCCCAGGGACAGGGGGCTCTACAATGAGCAGTTCTTC. This codes for CSAPRDRGLYNEQFF.

V gene TRBV28 combines with J gene TRBJ2-4; no clear D gene. Germline CDR1 and CDR2: MDHEN and SYDVKM. The CDR3 loop spans 13 amino acids. The V gene lost 6 bases and the J gene lost 1 base, with 7 bases spanning the gap. The CDR3 protein is CASSPPAKNIQYF. Written as DNA, the CDR3 is TGTGCCAGCAGCCCCCCCGCCAAAAACATTCAGTACTTC. Supplemented by reference TRBV28 and TRBJ2-4, the full variable domain reads DVKVTQSSRYLVKRTGEKVFLECVQDMDHENMFWYRQDPGLGLRLIYFSYDVKMKEKGDIPEGYSVSREKKERFSLILESASTNQTSMYLCASSPPAKNIQYFGAGTRLSVL.

This clonotype was detected only a few times. The chain is built from TRBV7-9 and TRBJ2-7, with a tentative D call TRBD2 (5 bases). Germline-derived CDR1 and CDR2 are SEHNR and FQNEAQ (reference sequence). Trimming cost V 4 bases and J 2 bases, with 12 bases left between them. The CDR3 extends over 14 amino acids. The CDR3: CASSSPTGAYEQYF. For the CDR3, the DNA is TGTGCCAGCAGCTCCCCGACCGGGGCCTACGAGCAGTACTTC.

The chain links TRBV2 to TRBJ2-3; D is perhaps TRBD1 (6 bases). V was trimmed by 7 bases and J by 1 base, leaving 12 bases between them. CDR1 is SNHLY, CDR2 FYNNEI, per germline. The length of the CDR3 is 14 residues. The CDR3 bases are TGTGCCAGCAATAATAGACAGGGCACAGATACGCAGTATTTT. Translated, it gives CASNNRQGTDTQYF.

This clonotype was seen a handful of times. This sequence joins TRBV6-1 and TRBJ1-5; TRBD1 agrees at 7 bases. V lost 6 bases, J lost 3 bases, and 14 bases stayed unmatched. This CDR3 is 17 amino acids long. CDR1 and CDR2 (germline): MNHNS, SASEGT. Here the CDR3 reads CASRLDSGQATNQPQHF. In DNA, the CDR3 is TGTGCCAGCAGGCTCGACTCAGGACAGGCGACCAATCAGCCCCAGCATTTT.

This rearrangement joins TRBV25-1 to TRBJ2-1, with D possibly matching TRBD2 (5 bases). The CDR3 length is 15 residues. V was shortened by 2 bases and J by 8 bases, with 16 bases between the two germline ends. The germline V gene has CDR1 MGHDK and CDR2 SYGVNS. CDR3 region: CASSEPGPLGDEQFF. For the CDR3, the DNA is TGTGCCAGCAGTGAACCCGGGCCCCTCGGGGATGAGCAGTTCTTC.

Comment on this clonotype: As the CDR3 is not closed by the conserved phenylalanine or tryptophan, this likely results from a read error. CDR3 nucleotide sequence: TGTGCCAGCAGTTTAATGCGCGGGAGTGATGAGCAGTTCCTC. This gives the protein CASSLMRGSDEQFL. The chain uses TRBV12-3 or TRBV12-4 and TRBJ2-1, with 7 bases matching TRBD2. CDR3 length equals 14 residues. J was trimmed by 8 bases and V by 2 bases; bases with no gene match: 6.

There are a few counts of this clonotype. The J gene is TRBJ1-4, the V gene TRBV27, with 7 bases identical to TRBD1. Germline trimming cut 5 bases from V and 3 bases from J; bases unmatched to any gene: 6. CDR1 is MNHEY, CDR2 SMNVEV, per germline (reference sequence). The CDR3 has 15 amino acids. The CDR3 spells CASSRSGGANEKLFF. For the CDR3, the DNA is TGTGCCAGCAGTAGATCAGGGGGGGCTAATGAAAAACTGTTTTTT.

V gene TRBV29-1 combines with J gene TRBJ1-2; 9 nucleotides match TRBD1. The CDR3 has 12 amino acids. Germline CDR1 is SQVTM and CDR2 is ANQGSEA. Trimming at V came to 7 bases and at J to 6 bases, leaving 6 bases not matched to a gene. CDR3 in amino acids: CSASGQGNGYTF. Here the CDR3 DNA reads TGCAGCGCTTCGGGACAGGGAAATGGCTACACCTTC.

The chain recombines TRBV5-5 with TRBJ2-3; 9 nucleotides line up with TRBD1. CDR1 is SGHKS, CDR2 YYEKEE, per germline (reference sequence). V was pared by 2 bases and J by 3 bases, with 13 bases of the junction left unmatched. The length of the CDR3 is 18 residues. CDR3 sequence (DNA): TGTGCCAGCAGCTTCTTCCCGCCCGGGACAGGGTTGACAGATACGCAGTATTTT. Amino acids: CASSFFPPGTGLTDTQYF.

The rearrangement joins TRBV7-2 to TRBJ1-3; weak D call: TRBD1 (5 bases). The V and J ends lost 0 bases and 2 bases respectively, with 8 bases between them. The CDR3 has 15 residues. The germline gives CDR1 SGHTA, CDR2 FQGNSA. This CDR3 is CASSLAGTAGNTIYF. CDR3 sequence (DNA): TGTGCCAGCAGCTTAGCCGGGACCGCTGGAAACACCATATATTTT.

This clonotype was counted a few times. The CDR3 DNA sequence: TGTGCCACCAGTGATTTTTCGTTTGAGCAGTTCTTC. This encodes CATSDFSFEQFF. This chain links TRBV24-1 with TRBJ2-1, with D hard to call. Germline CDR1 reads KGHDR; CDR2 reads SFDVKD. This CDR3 has 12 residues. V shed 1 base and J shed 9 bases, with 6 bases lying between them.

This clonotype was counted between two and nine times. The chain combines TRBV20-1 with TRBJ1-2, with D maybe TRBD1 (5 bases). The V gene lost 7 bases and the J gene lost 6 bases, with 12 bases spanning the gap. The CDR3 is 11 residues long. Germline values: CDR1 DFQATT, CDR2 SNEGSKA (reference sequence). As DNA, the CDR3 is TGCAGTGGCTACGGGGCCGATGGCTACACCTTC. Its translation is CSGYGADGYTF.

The chain links TRBV5-1 to TRBJ2-1; D gene ambiguous. Between the trimmed V and J ends, which lost 1 base and 0 bases, there was a span of 8 bases. CDR1 is SGHRS and CDR2 is YFSETQ in the germline V gene. CDR3 length: 15 residues. CDR3 sequence (DNA): TGCGCCAGCAGCTTGTCGACCTACTCCTACAATGAGCAGTTCTTC. This encodes CASSLSTYSYNEQFF.

This chain joins TRBV9 and TRBJ1-1; D ambiguous. Deletions cut 1 base from V and 0 bases from J, with 7 bases between. CDR1 SGDLS and CDR2 YYNGEE come from the germline V gene. The CDR3 covers 14 residues. The CDR3 DNA reads TGTGCCAGCAGCGTAAGCCCGGTGAACACTGAAGCTTTCTTT. It is translated as CASSVSPVNTEAFF.

This clonotype was observed a handful of times. The chain recombines TRBV3-1 with TRBJ1-5; D is undetermined. This CDR3 comprises 13 residues. V was cut by 8 bases and J by 0 bases, with 8 bases left in between. Germline V gives CDR1 LGHDT, CDR2 YNNKEL (reference sequence). The CDR3 DNA reads TGTGCCAGCGCAGCACATAGCAATCAGCCCCAGCATTTT. Protein product: CASAAHSNQPQHF. Full variable domain (outside the CDR3, taken from reference TRBV3-1 and TRBJ1-5): DTAVSQTPKYLVTQMGNDKSIKCEQNLGHDTMYWYKQDSKKFLKIMFSYNNKELIINETVPNRFSPKSPDKAHLNLHINSLELGDSAVYFCASAAHSNQPQHFGDGTRLSIL.

The chain links TRBV20-1 to TRBJ2-7; 9 bases map to TRBD2. The length of the CDR3 is 15 residues. The V and J ends lost 5 bases and 2 bases, in that order; junction bases with no gene match: 10. CDR1 is DFQATT and CDR2 is SNEGSKA in the germline V gene (reference sequence). The CDR3 bases are TGCAGTGCTTCAACCGGGACTAGCAGCCCCTACGAGCAGTACTTC. Translation: CSASTGTSSPYEQYF.

The sample holds many counts of this clonotype. The chain joins TRBV7-8 to TRBJ2-7; 7 nucleotides match TRBD1. Germline CDR1 SGHVS, CDR2 FQNEAQ. With V trimmed by 5 bases and J by 0 bases, 7 bases remained unmatched. The CDR3 is 15 amino acids. CDR3 coding DNA: TGTGCCAGCAGCCCCGGACAGGTGAGCTCCTACGAGCAGTACTTC. As protein: CASSPGQVSSYEQYF.

J is TRBJ2-4 and V is TRBV20-1, with a possible D match to TRBD2 (7 bases). The ends were cut back, 7 bases at V and 6 bases at J, with 10 bases in the middle. The CDR3 contains 11 residues. The germline CDR1 and CDR2 sequences are DFQATT and SNEGSKA (reference sequence). The CDR3 DNA reads TGCAGTGGGGGAGGGGGAAACATTCAGTACTTC. This encodes CSGGGGNIQYF.

This clonotype was observed a handful of times. This chain connects TRBV4-1 to TRBJ2-7, with TRBD1 as a possible D gene (6 bases). CDR3 size: 14 residues. The V end was cut by 2 bases, the J end by 3 bases, with 11 bases between. Germline lookup yields CDR1 MGHRA and CDR2 YSYEKL. Written as DNA, the CDR3 is TGCGCCAGCAGCCAAAGGGGGAACGACTACGAGCAGTACTTC. It codes for CASSQRGNDYEQYF.

This clonotype was seen a few times. The rearrangement joins TRBV12-3 or TRBV12-4 to TRBJ1-2; D is ambiguous. The CDR3 runs to 17 residues. The germline V and J ends were trimmed by 5 bases and 1 base, with 20 bases remaining between them. Here the CDR3 reads CASSPDPGGNLNYGYTF. In nucleotides, the CDR3 is TGTGCCAGCAGTCCAGACCCCGGTGGCAATCTTAACTATGGCTACACCTTC.

The rearrangement links TRBV5-1 to TRBJ2-1; weak D call: TRBD2 (6 bases). The CDR3 is made up of 14 amino acids. With 4 bases removed from V and 4 bases from J, the gap between germline ends came to 12 bases. Looked up from germline, CDR1 is SGHRS and CDR2 is YFSETQ. CDR3 in amino acids: CASSLVSGYNEQFF. The CDR3 bases are TGCGCCAGCAGCCTGGTTAGCGGATACAATGAGCAGTTCTTC.

The chain links TRBV10-3 to TRBJ2-2, with D possibly being TRBD1 (6 bases). Germline loops: CDR1 ENHRY, CDR2 SYGVKD. The V gene lost 0 bases and the J gene lost 16 bases, with 15 bases spanning the gap. This CDR3 has 13 amino acids. CDR3 DNA sequence: TGTGCCATCAGTGAGTCCCCTGACAGGCCCCCGTTTTTT. Translated: CAISESPDRPPFF.

This clonotype was counted between two and nine times. The rearrangement joins TRBV5-1 to TRBJ1-1; possibly TRBD1 for D (5 bases). V was cut by 4 bases and J by 3 bases, with 19 bases left in between. The CDR3 runs 16 residues. Germline CDR1 SGHRS, CDR2 YFSETQ. The CDR3 region has the DNA TGCGCCAGCAGCCCATATCTCGGCAGGGCGGACACTGAAGCTTTCTTT. Protein product: CASSPYLGRADTEAFF.

This clonotype was counted only a few times. The chain employs TRBV10-3 and TRBJ2-7; 12 bases agree with TRBD1. Germline V gene lookup returns CDR1 ENHRY and CDR2 SYGVKD. CDR3 size: 15 residues. V dropped 7 bases and J dropped 5; count of bases not matched to a gene: 9. CDR3 bases: TGTGCCATCACCCCGGGGACAGGGGGCATGGACGAGCAGTACTTC. Encoded protein: CAITPGTGGMDEQYF.

This sequence joins TRBV12-3 or TRBV12-4 and TRBJ2-5; D gene ambiguous. The CDR3 length is 14 residues. Trimming left V 7 bases short and J 1 base short, with 13 bases between. CDR3 in amino acids: CASTLRSAQETQYF. As DNA, the CDR3 is TGTGCCAGCACCTTAAGGTCAGCCCAAGAGACCCAGTACTTC.

There are a few counts of this clonotype. CDR3 residues: CASSQDSREGAEQYF. The CDR3 coding sequence is TGTGCCAGCAGCCAAGATTCGCGGGAGGGAGCCGAGCAGTACTTC. The rearrangement joins TRBV3-1 to TRBJ2-7, with TRBD2 matching 9 bases. Germline assignment: CDR1 LGHDT and CDR2 YNNKEL (reference sequence). The CDR3 runs 15 residues. J gave up 6 bases and V 0 bases, and 6 bases lay outside the gene matches.

This clonotype was seen a few times. This chain connects TRBV28 to TRBJ1-1, with 11 bases aligning to TRBD1. CDR1 and CDR2 (germline): MDHEN, SYDVKM. The CDR3 has 16 amino acids. The J segment lost 4 bases and the V segment lost 4 bases, leaving 8 bases of the junction unmatched. Here the CDR3 DNA reads TGTGCCAGCAGTTCCTTTGGGGACAGGGGGAGCACTGAAGCTTTCTTT. This gives the protein CASSSFGDRGSTEAFF.

This clonotype has a count of ten or more. The DNA of the CDR3 is TGTGCCAGCAGCTTATCGCGGGGGCGATACAATGAGCAGTTCTTC. Encoded protein: CASSLSRGRYNEQFF. This chain uses TRBV7-2 with TRBJ2-1; possible D gene TRBD2, 7 bases. Trimming left V 2 bases short and J 4 bases short, with 12 bases between. CDR1 SGHTA and CDR2 FQGNSA come from the germline V gene. This CDR3 contains 15 residues. The whole variable domain, remainder taken from reference TRBV7-2 and TRBJ2-1, is GAGVSQSPSNKVTEKGKDVELRCDPISGHTALYWYRQSLGQGLEFLIYFQGNSAPDKSGLPSDRFSAERTGGSVSTLTIQRTQQEDSAVYLCASSLSRGRYNEQFFGPGTRLTVL.